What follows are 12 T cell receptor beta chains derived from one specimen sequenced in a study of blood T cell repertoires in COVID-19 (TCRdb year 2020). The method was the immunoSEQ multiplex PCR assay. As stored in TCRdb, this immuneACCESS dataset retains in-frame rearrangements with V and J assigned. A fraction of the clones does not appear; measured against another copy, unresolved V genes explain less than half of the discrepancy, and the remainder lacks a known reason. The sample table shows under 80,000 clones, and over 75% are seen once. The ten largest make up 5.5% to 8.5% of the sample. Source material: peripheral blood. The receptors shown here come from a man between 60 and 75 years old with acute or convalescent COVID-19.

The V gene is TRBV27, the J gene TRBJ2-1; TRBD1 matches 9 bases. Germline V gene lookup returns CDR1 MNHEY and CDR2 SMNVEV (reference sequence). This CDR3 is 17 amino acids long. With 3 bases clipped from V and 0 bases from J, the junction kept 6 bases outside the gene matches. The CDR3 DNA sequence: TGTGCCAGCAGTTTCCGGGACAGGGTTGGCTCCTACAATGAGCAGTTCTTC. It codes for CASSFRDRVGSYNEQFF.

CDR3 DNA: TGTGCCAGCAGTTACGGGACAGGGTACGAGCAGTACTTC. Translation gives CASSYGTGYEQYF. The V gene is TRBV6-6, the J gene TRBJ2-7; 9 nucleotides line up with TRBD1. Germline CDR1 is MNHNY and CDR2 is SVGAGI (reference sequence). This CDR3 has 13 residues. With 2 bases clipped from V and 4 bases from J, the junction kept 0 bases outside the gene matches.

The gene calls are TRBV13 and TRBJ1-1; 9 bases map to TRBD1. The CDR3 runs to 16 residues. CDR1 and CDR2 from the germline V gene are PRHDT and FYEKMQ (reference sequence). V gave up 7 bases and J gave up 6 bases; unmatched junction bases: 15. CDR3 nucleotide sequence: TGTGCCAGCACCGTACCCCCGGGACAGGGTTCTCCTGAAGCTTTCTTT. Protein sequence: CASTVPPGQGSPEAFF. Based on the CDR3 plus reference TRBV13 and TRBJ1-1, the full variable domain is AAGVIQSPRHLIKEKRETATLKCYPIPRHDTVYWYQQGPGQDPQFLISFYEKMQSDKGSIPDRFSAQQFSDYHSELNMSSLELGDSALYFCASTVPPGQGSPEAFFGQGTRLTVV.

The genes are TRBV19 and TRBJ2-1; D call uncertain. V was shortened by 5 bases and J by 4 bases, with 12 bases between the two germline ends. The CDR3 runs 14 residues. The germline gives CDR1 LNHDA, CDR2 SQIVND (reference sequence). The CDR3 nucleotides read TGTGCCAGTAGTGACGGAATGGAGTACAATGAGCAGTTCTTC. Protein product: CASSDGMEYNEQFF.

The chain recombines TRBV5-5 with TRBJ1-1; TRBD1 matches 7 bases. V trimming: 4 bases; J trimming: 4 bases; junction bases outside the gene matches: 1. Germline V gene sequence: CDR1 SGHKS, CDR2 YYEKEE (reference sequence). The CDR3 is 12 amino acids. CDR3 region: CASSGDSTEAFF. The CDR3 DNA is TGTGCCAGCAGCGGGGACAGCACTGAAGCTTTCTTT.

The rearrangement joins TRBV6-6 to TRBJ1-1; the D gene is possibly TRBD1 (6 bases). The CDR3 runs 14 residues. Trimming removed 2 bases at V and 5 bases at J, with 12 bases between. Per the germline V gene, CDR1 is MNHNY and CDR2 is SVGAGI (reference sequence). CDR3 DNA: TGTGCCAGCAGTTACCTGAGAGGGGGAACTGAAGCTTTCTTT. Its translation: CASSYLRGGTEAFF.

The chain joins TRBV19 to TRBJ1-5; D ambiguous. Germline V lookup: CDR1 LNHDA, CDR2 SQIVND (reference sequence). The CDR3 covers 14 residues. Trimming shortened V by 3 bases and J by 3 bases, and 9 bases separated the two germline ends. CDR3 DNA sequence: TGTGCCAGTAGTATGCGTGAGGTCAATCAGCCCCAGCATTTT. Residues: CASSMREVNQPQHF.

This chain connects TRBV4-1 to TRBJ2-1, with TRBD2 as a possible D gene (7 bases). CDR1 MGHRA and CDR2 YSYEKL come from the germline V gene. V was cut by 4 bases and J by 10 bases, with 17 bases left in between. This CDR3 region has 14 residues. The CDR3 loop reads CASSPLGGAVEQFF. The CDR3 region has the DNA TGCGCCAGCAGCCCTCTGGGGGGGGCTGTCGAGCAGTTCTTC.

Here the CDR3 reads CATSDGGAGRYEQYF. CDR3 bases: TGTGCCACCAGTGATGGCGGGGCAGGGCGGTACGAGCAGTACTTC. The chain links TRBV24-1 to TRBJ2-7, with a weak D call TRBD2 (6 bases). Germline V gives CDR1 KGHDR, CDR2 SFDVKD. The CDR3 contains 15 residues. The V and J ends lost 3 bases and 4 bases respectively, with 15 bases between them.

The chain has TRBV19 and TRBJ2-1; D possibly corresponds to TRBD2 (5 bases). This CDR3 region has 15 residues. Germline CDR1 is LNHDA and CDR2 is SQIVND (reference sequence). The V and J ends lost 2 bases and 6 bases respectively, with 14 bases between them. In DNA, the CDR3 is TGTGCCAGTAGTATAACCCTCGGGGTGGTCAATGAGCAGTTCTTC. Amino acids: CASSITLGVVNEQFF.

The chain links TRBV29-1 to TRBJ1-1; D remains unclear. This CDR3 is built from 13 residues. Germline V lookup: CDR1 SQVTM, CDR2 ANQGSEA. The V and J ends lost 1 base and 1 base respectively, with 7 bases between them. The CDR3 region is CSVEVSKNTEAFF. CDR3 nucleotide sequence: TGCAGCGTTGAAGTTTCCAAGAACACTGAAGCTTTCTTT.

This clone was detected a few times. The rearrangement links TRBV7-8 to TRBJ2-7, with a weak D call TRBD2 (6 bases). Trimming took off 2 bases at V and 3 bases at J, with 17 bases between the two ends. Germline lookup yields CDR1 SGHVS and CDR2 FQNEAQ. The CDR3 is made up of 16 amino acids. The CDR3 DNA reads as TGTGCCAGCAGCTTATTTGGCGGGGCGGGCGGCTACGAGCAGTACTTC. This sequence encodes CASSLFGGAGGYEQYF.